This TCR beta chain stems from a study of T-cell memory formation after mild COVID-19. Findings and limits, study-wide: Later expanders leaned toward CD4+, whereas clones contracting from day 15 to 85 were balanced CD4/CD8.

TCRdb passed the 5' RACE reads through MiXCR, listing each CDR3 protein once. The sample holds about 400,000 distinct CDR3 sequences, more than 15% seen once. Notes on this clonotype: Antigen: not known.

V was trimmed by 4 bases and J by 4 bases, leaving 11 bases between them. Germline V gene data show CDR1 as SGHKS and CDR2 as YYEKEE (reference sequence). The CDR3 consists of 14 residues. Specimen: PBMCs or a T cell subset sorted from them (not recorded which). The sequence derives from a man aged 18 to 29 who had mild COVID-19 (a few samples of this study predate the infection). Cell type and time point are not known. The chain combines TRBV5-5 with TRBJ2-2, with D uncertain. CDR3 loop: CASSHYIGTGELFF. The CDR3 DNA reads TGTGCCAGCAGCCATTACATCGGCACCGGGGAGCTGTTTTTT.